This TCR beta chain was documented in a study of cytomegalovirus exposure and HLA in healthy donors (dated by TCRdb to about 2017). Regarding the complete study: According to a later analysis, the 120 validation repertoires were produced on the same platform as the 700 or so repertoires of the first cohort. The aim of the study was to test whether cataloging public T cell receptors could identify signatures of past pathogen exposure. Besides the first cohort of more than 650 subjects, a separate validation cohort made up of about 120 different subjects was used. The study combined high-throughput TCR immunosequencing, statistical association of individual TCRs with disease status, and machine learning to predict cytomegalovirus infection status. Broader findings and caveats from the paper: In vitro tests confirmed that a few of the cytomegalovirus-associated TCR beta chains recognize cytomegalovirus antigens. The authors suggested that the approach could potentially be generalized to other disease states and immunological phenotypes. The validation cohort had no HLA typing available for a later analysis, so co-occurrence within that cohort was assessed over all 120 repertoires. In the study, approximately 160 TCR beta chains were listed as associated with cytomegalovirus. Cytomegalovirus status was reported to be diagnosed by the classifier with high specificity and sensitivity in both the original and validation cohorts. In a later analysis, TCRs clustered in the first cohort were found to also tend to co-occur in the roughly 130 validation repertoires, with 85% to 95% of cluster scores above 0. While some public TCRs were present in many individuals, most TCR sequences turned up only very rarely across donors.

The donors were included in the validation cohort of 90 to 150 subjects, a group kept apart from the approximately 700-subject first cohort. Libraries were made using the immunoSEQ multiplex PCR assay. Turning to the authors' computational methods: To diagnose cytomegalovirus status from the catalog of TCR beta chain sequences, a statistical classification framework was built. TCRdb re-hosts the immuneACCESS table, in-frame sequences only. Its copies lack some clones; in the studies checked, an unresolved V gene accounts for under half of them, and the cause for the rest is not known. V and J calls and clone size are given by that table; D and trimming were obtained from the DNA. In this sample the table shows 120,000 or so clones, 70% to 90% of which occur a single time. 1.5% to 2% of the sample is held by the ten biggest clonotypes. V trim: 1 base; J trim: 7 bases; unmatched bases: 4. The CDR3 measures 14 amino acids from cysteine to phenylalanine. Only CDR3 DNA remains: 42 bases, in frame from the first base. Per the germline V gene, MDHEN is the CDR1 and SYDVKM is the CDR2.

Notes on this clone: Its target antigen remains unknown. Qualities for individual bases were not recorded, and no much larger clone is one base off.

The clonotype originates from a woman aged 18-30 years in good health and CMV-seronegative. Sequences were obtained from PBMCs. The chain uses TRBV28 and TRBJ1-1; TRBD1 agrees with 9 junctional bases. The bases are TGTGCCAGCAGTTTATATGTGGACAGGGGTGAAGCTTTCTTT. Translated, this is CASSLYVDRGEAFF.